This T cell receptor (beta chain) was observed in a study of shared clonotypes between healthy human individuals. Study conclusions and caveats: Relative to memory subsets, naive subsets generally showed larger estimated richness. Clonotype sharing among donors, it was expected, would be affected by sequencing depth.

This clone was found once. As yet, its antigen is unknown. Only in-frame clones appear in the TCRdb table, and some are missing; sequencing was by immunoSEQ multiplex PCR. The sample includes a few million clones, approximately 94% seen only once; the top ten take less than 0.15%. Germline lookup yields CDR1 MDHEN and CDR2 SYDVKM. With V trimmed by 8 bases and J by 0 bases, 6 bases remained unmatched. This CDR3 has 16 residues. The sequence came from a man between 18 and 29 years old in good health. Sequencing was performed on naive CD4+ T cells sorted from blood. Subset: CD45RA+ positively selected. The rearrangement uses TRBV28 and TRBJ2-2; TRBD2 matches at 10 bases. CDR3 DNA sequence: TGTGCCAGCTCGACTAGCGGGCTTGCGAACACCGGGGAGCTGTTTTTT. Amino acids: CASSTSGLANTGELFF.